The 2 T cell receptor beta chains reported below all come from one sample, sequenced in a study of blood T cell repertoires in COVID-19 (dated by TCRdb to the early 2020s). Receptor amplification or capture employed the immunoSEQ multiplex PCR assay. TCRdb mirrors the immuneACCESS table, restricted to in-frame sequences. Some clones are absent from its copies; in checked studies, under half trace to an unresolved V gene, and the reason for the others is unknown. In this sample the table shows 95,000 to 150,000 clones, 86% of which occur a single time. Less than 5% of the sample is held by the ten biggest clonotypes. Sample: peripheral blood. The receptors come from a man aged 35 to 55 with acute or convalescent COVID-19.

The chain employs TRBV30 and TRBJ2-5; tentative D call: TRBD1 (5 bases). This CDR3 has 13 residues. The V end was cut by 1 base, the J end by 2 bases, with 8 bases between. The germline V gene encodes CDR1 GTSNPN and CDR2 SVGIG (reference sequence). The CDR3 reads CAWSGQIQETQYF. The CDR3 DNA reads as TGTGCCTGGAGTGGACAGATACAAGAGACCCAGTACTTC.

This sequence joins TRBV7-7 and TRBJ2-2; 8 bases align to TRBD1. Germline CDR1 and CDR2: SSHAT and FNYEAQ (reference sequence). This CDR3 region has 15 residues. V dropped 5 bases and J dropped 1; count of bases not matched to a gene: 3. The CDR3: CASSTGTGNTGELFF. The DNA of the CDR3 is TGTGCCAGCAGCACCGGGACAGGGAACACCGGGGAGCTGTTTTTT. Full variable domain (remainder filled in from reference TRBV7-7 and TRBJ2-2): GAGVSQSPRYKVTKRGQDVTLRCDPISSHATLYWYQQALGQGPEFLTYFNYEAQPDKSGLPSDRFSAERPEGSISTLTIQRTEQRDSAMYRCASSTGTGNTGELFFGEGSRLTVL.